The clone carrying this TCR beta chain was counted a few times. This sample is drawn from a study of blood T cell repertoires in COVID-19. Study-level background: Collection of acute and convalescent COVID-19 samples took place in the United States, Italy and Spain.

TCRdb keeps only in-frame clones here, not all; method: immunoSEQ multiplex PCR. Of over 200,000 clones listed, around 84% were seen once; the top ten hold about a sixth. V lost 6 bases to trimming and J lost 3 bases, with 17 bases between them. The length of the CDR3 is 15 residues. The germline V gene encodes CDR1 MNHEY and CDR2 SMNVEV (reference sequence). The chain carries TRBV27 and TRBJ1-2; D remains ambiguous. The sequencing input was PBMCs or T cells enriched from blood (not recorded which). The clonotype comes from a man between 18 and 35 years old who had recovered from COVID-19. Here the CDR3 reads CASRPYPGFDYGYTF. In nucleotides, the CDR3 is TGTGCCAGCAGGCCCTACCCGGGGTTTGACTATGGCTACACCTTC.